Listed here is a single TCR beta chain. Its specificity is not known. The sample comes from a study of CD8 T cells in ankylosing spondylitis. V was pared by 2 bases and J by 4 bases, with 11 bases between. The CDR3 consists of 14 residues. Germline-derived CDR1 and CDR2 are MDHEN and SYDVKM. 5'-RACE, quantitative and with molecular barcodes, yielded the TCR beta libraries. MiXCR, run by TCRdb on the 5' RACE reads, gives a single entry per CDR3 protein. The sample has 250,000 to 350,000 distinct CDR3 sequences; around 20% are singletons. Points from the study as a whole: Made up of eight or nine highly homologous variants, a TCR beta motif appeared characteristic of ankylosing spondylitis blood.

Sample: blood, either unsorted or a sorted T cell fraction (not recorded which). This clonotype was sampled from a male donor with ankylosing spondylitis or in good health (not recorded which). The chain employs TRBV28 and TRBJ2-5; D is unresolved. CDR3: CASSLGLPGETQYF. The CDR3, as DNA: TGTGCCAGCAGTTTAGGGCTGCCGGGAGAGACCCAGTACTTC.